This TCR beta chain originates from a study of monozygotic twins with inflammatory bowel disease. Study findings and constraints: No detectable difference in repertoire similarity separated concordant from discordant twins, possibly as a result of limited power. Lower sharing of clonotypes with other individuals was seen in IBD patients than in healthy twins. This was most marked in patients showing signs of disease activity.

To note about this clonotype: Its specificity is not known.

TCRdb derives one entry per CDR3 protein from the 5' RACE reads, leaving out DNA. The sample table includes approximately 100,000 distinct CDR3 sequences. The receptor's source is a human donor with ulcerative colitis or Crohn's disease, or a healthy co-twin of an affected twin (not recorded which). The sample taken for sequencing was blood.

The CDR3 protein is CASSYVTSEETQYF. This chain joins TRBV11-2 and TRBJ2-5; the TCRdb call, TRBD2, lacks DNA for checking. CDR3 length: 14 amino acids. The germline gives CDR1 SGHAT, CDR2 FQNNGV.